This record covers a single T cell receptor beta chain. This sample is part of a study of blood T cell repertoires in COVID-19. Across the whole study: From T cells, B-cell-depleted T cells, or PBMCs came the material, which was cDNA or gDNA.

The data were produced by immunoSEQ multiplex PCR, yet TCRdb's version contains in-frame clones alone and is incomplete. The table shows approximately 70,000 clones, with roughly four fifths occurring only once. This TCR came from a woman between 65 and 79 years old with acute or convalescent COVID-19. Sequenced sample: peripheral blood.

The CDR3 sequence is CASSQSASGGNRGITGELFF. As DNA, the CDR3 is TGTGCCAGCAGCCAATCGGCCTCGGGGGGGAACAGGGGAATCACCGGGGAGCTGTTTTTT. The rearrangement uses TRBV3-1 (or the pseudogene TRBV3-2) and TRBJ2-2; a possible D gene is TRBD2 (8 bases). The CDR3 sequence is 20 residues long. The V end was cut by 2 bases, the J end by 4 bases, with 26 bases between. The germline V gene has CDR1 LGHDT and CDR2 YNNKEL (reference sequence).